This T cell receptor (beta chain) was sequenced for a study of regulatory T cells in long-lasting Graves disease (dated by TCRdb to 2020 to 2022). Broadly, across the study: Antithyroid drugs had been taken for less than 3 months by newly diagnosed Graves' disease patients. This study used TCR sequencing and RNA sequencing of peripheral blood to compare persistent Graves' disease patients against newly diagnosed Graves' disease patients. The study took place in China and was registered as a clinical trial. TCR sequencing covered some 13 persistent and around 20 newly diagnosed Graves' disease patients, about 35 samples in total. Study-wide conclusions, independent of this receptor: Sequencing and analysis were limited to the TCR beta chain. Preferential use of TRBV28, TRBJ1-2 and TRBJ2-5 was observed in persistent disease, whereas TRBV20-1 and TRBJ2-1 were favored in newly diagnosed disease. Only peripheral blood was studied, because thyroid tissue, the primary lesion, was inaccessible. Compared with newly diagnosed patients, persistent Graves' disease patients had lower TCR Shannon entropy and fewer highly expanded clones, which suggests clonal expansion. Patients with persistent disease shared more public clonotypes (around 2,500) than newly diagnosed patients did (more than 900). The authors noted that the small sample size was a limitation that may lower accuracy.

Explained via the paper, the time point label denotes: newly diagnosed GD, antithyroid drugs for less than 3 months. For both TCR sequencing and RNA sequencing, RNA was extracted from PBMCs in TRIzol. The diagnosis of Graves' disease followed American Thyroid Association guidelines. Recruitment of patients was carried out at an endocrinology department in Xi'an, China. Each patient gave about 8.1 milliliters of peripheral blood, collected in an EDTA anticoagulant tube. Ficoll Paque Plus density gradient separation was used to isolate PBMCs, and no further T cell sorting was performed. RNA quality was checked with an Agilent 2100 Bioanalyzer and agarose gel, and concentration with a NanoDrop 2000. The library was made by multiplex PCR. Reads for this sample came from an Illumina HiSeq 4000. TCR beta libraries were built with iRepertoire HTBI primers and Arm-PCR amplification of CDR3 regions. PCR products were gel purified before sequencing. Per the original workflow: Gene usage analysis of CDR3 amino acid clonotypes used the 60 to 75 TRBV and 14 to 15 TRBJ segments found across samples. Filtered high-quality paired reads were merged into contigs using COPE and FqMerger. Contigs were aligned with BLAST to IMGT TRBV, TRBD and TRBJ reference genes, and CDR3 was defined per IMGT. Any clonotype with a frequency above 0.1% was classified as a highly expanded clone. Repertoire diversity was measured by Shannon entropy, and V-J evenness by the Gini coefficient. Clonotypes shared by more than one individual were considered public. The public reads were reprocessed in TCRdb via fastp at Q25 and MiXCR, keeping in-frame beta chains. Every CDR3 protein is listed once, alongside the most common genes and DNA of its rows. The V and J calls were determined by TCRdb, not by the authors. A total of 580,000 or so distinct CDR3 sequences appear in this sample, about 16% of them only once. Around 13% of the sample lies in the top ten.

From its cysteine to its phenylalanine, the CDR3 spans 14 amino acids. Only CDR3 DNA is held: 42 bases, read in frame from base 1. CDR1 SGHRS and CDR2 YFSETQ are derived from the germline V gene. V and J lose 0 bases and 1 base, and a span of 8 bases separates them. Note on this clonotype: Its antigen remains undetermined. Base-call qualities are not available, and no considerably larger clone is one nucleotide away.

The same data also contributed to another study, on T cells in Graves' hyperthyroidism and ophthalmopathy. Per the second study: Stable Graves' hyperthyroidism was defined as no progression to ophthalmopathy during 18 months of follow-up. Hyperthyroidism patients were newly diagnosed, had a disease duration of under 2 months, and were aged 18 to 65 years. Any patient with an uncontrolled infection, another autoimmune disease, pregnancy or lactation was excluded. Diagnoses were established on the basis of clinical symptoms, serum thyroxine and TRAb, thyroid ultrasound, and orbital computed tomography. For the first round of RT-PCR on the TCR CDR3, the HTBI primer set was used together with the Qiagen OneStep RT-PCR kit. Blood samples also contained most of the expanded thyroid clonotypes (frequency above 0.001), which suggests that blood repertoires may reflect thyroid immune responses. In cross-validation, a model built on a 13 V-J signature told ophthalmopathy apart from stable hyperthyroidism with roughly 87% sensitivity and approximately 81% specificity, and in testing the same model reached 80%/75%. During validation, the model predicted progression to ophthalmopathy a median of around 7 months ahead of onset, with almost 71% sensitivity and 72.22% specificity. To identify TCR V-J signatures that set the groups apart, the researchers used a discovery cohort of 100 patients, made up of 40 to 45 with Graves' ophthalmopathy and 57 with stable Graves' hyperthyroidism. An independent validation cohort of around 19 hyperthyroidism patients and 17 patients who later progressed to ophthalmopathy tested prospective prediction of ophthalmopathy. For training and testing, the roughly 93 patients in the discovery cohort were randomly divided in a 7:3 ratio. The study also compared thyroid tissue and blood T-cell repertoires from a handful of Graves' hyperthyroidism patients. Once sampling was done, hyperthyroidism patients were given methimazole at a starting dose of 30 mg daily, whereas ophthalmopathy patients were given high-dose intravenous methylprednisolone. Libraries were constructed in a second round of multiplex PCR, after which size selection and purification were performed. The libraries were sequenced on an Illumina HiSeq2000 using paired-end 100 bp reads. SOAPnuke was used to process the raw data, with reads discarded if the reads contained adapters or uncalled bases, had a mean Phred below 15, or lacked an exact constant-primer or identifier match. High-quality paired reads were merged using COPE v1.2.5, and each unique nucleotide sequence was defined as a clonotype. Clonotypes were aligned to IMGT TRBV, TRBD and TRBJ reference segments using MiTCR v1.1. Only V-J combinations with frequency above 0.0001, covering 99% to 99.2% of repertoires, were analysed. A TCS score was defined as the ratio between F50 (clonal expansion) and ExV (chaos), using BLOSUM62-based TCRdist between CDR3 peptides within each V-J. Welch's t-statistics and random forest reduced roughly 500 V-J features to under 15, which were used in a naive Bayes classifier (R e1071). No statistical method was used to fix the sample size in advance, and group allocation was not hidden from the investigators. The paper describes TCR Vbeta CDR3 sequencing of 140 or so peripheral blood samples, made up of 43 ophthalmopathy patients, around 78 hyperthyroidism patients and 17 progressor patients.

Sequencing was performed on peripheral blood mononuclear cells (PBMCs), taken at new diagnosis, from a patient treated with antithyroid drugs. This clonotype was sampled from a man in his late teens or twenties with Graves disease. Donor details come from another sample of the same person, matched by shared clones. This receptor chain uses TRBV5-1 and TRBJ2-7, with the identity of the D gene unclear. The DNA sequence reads TGCGCCAGCAGCTTGGAGGAACAGTCCTACGAGCAGTACTTC. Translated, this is CASSLEEQSYEQYF.